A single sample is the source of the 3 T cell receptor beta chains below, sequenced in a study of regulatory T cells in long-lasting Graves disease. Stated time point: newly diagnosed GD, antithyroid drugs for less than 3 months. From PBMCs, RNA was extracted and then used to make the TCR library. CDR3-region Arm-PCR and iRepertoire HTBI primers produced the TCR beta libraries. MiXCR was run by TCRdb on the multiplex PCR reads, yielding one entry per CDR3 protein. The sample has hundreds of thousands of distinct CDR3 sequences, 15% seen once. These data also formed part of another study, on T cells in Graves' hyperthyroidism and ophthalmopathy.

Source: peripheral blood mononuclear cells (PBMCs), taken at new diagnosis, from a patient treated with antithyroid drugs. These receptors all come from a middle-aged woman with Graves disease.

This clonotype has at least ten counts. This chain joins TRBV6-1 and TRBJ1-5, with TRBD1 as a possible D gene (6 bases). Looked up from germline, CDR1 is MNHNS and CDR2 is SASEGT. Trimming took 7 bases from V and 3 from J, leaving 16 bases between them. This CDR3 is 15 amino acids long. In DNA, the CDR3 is TGTGCCAGCACGTCTACAGGGTTAAACAATCAGCCCCAGCATTTT. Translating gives CASTSTGLNNQPQHF.

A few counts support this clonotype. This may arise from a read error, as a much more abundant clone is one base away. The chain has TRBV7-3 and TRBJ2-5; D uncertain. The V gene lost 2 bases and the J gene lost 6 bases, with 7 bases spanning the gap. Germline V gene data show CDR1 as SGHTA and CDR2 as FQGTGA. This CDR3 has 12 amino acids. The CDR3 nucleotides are TGTGCCAGCAGCTTAGATGGGAAGACCCAGTACTTC. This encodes CASSLDGKTQYF.

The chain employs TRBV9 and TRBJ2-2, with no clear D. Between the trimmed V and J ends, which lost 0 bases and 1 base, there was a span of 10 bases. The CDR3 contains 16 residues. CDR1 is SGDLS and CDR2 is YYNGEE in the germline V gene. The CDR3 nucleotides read TGTGCCAGCAGCGTAGGGCCACCAGGGAACACCGGGGAGCTGTTTTTT. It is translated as CASSVGPPGNTGELFF.